These T cell receptor beta chains were read from a single sample in a study of beta chain features in type 1 diabetes. Assay used: immunoSEQ multiplex PCR; TCRdb lists only in-frame clones, some missing. The repertoire consists of a few hundred thousand clones, with approximately 10% occurring once and the leading ten covering roughly 0.016%. Sequencing input: naive CD4+ T cells from blood. The source of these receptors is a woman aged 30 to 39 in good health. Each CDR3 is given with its conserved first and last residue. The D gene is left open where the match is weak. Clone size, where shown, is once, few, many, or a class for clones that have expanded.

d_gene	v_gene	j_gene	abundance	CDR3aa	CDR3nt
.	TRBV27	TRBJ2-3	few	CASTSLGDLPLTDTQYF	TGTGCCAGCACCAGTTTAGGGGACTTGCCCCTCACAGATACGCAGTATTTT
.	TRBV7-3	TRBJ1-1	few	CASSLMSGNTEAFF	TGTGCCAGCAGCCTTATGTCGGGGAACACTGAAGCTTTCTTT
.	TRBV29-1	TRBJ2-1	.	CSVTGTYNEQFF	TGCAGCGTTACCGGGACTTACAATGAGCAGTTCTTC
.	TRBV27	TRBJ2-7	few	CASSLLRDTSYEQYF	TGTGCCAGCAGTTTATTACGGGACACCTCCTACGAGCAGTACTTC
.	TRBV6-6	TRBJ1-2	few	CASSQQGSDGYTF	TGTGCCAGCAGTCAACAGGGTTCGGATGGCTACACCTTC
.	TRBV7-2	TRBJ2-7	.	CASSRGGSSYEQYF	TGTGCCAGCAGTCGCGGAGGAAGCTCCTACGAGCAGTACTTC
TRBD2	TRBV9	TRBJ2-1	.	CASSGTSGLYNEQFF	TGTGCCAGCAGCGGGACTAGCGGGCTCTACAATGAGCAGTTCTTC
.	TRBV4-3	TRBJ2-2	few	CASSQDFRTMNTGELFF	TGCGCCAGCAGCCAAGATTTTCGGACAATGAACACCGGGGAGCTGTTTTTT
.	TRBV27	TRBJ1-1	few	CASRLVWNTEAFF	TGTGCCAGCAGGCTAGTATGGAACACTGAAGCTTTCTTT
TRBD2	TRBV18	TRBJ2-2	.	CASTPGVGRADTGELFF	TGTGCCAGCACACCGGGAGTCGGGAGGGCGGACACCGGGGAGCTGTTTTTT
.	TRBV6-5	TRBJ2-3	.	CASSYQATGGTDTQYF	TGTGCCAGCAGTTACCAGGCGACAGGAGGAACAGATACGCAGTATTTT
.	TRBV4-2	TRBJ2-1	few	CASSQASSAYEQFF	TGTGCCAGCAGCCAAGCGAGTAGCGCGTATGAGCAGTTCTTC
.	TRBV4-3	TRBJ2-4	few	CASSHLPTGAKNIQYF	TGCGCCAGCAGCCACCTCCCGACAGGAGCCAAAAACATTCAGTACTTC
.	TRBV28	TRBJ2-7	few	CASSSQGYYEQYF	TGTGCCAGCAGTTCACAGGGATATTACGAGCAGTACTTC
TRBD2	TRBV5-4	TRBJ2-1	.	CASSTGTSVNEQFF	TGTGCCAGCAGCACCGGGACTAGCGTCAATGAGCAGTTCTTC
.	TRBV11-2	TRBJ2-3	.	CASSSRHADTQYF	TGTGCCAGCAGCAGTAGACATGCAGATACGCAGTATTTT
.	TRBV27	TRBJ2-3	.	CASKRQGSDTQYF	TGTGCCAGCAAAAGGCAGGGGTCAGATACGCAGTATTTT
TRBD2	TRBV11-2	TRBJ2-3	.	CASSLLGTSGSRADTQYF	TGTGCCAGCAGCTTACTTGGGACTAGCGGGAGTCGGGCAGATACGCAGTATTTT
.	TRBV28	TRBJ1-2	few	CASSLPGFGYTF	TGTGCCAGCAGTTTGCCGGGATTCGGCTACACCTTC
.	TRBV7-2	TRBJ2-3	few	CASSLAGQSSDTQYF	TGTGCCAGCAGCTTAGCTGGACAGAGCTCAGATACGCAGTATTTT